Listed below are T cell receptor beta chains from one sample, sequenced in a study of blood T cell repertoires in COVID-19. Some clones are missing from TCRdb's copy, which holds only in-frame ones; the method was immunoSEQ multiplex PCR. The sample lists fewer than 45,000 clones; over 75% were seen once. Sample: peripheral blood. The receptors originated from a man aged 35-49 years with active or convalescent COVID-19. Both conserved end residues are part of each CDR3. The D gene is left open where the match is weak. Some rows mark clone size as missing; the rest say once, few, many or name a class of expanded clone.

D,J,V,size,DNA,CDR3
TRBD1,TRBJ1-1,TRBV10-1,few,TGCGCCAGCAGTTACAGGGGTGCCACTGAAGCTTTCTTT,CASSYRGATEAFF
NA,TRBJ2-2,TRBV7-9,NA,TGTGCCAGCAGCTTAGCTCTGACAGTTACCGGGGAGCTGTTTTTT,CASSLALTVTGELFF
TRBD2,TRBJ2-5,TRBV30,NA,TGTGCCTGGAGTGTTGGATCTAGCGGGGTAACCCAGTACTTC,CAWSVGSSGVTQYF
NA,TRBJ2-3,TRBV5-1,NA,TGCGCCAGCAGCCGTTCCGGGGAAAGCACAGATACGCAGTATTTT,CASSRSGESTDTQYF
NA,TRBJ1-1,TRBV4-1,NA,TGCGCCAGCAGCTCCCCCGAGAGGAACACTGAAGCTTTCTTT,CASSSPERNTEAFF
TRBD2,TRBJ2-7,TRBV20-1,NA,TGCAGTGCGTCTAGCGGCCACGAGCAGTACTTC,CSASSGHEQYF
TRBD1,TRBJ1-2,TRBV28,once,TGTGCCAGCAGCCCTGGTTTGACGCCCGGGACAGTTGTTTTGAAGGGCTACACCTTC,CASSPGLTPGTVVLKGYTF
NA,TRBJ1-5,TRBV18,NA,TGTGCCAGCTCACAGAGGGAGGGGAATCAGCCCCAGCATTTT,CASSQREGNQPQHF
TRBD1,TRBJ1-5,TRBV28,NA,TGTGCCAGCAGCTCCGGACAGGGGGCCGGTCAGCCCCAGCATTTT,CASSSGQGAGQPQHF
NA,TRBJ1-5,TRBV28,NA,TGTGCCAGCAGTTTAGGGGACACTTATCAGCCCCAGCATTTT,CASSLGDTYQPQHF
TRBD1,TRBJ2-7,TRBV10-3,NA,TGTGCCAGCACGCCGGGACAGGGGCCCTACGAGCAGTACTTC,CASTPGQGPYEQYF
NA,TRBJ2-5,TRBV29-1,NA,TGCAGCGTTCATACTGGACTGGGTGCGGAGACCCAGTACTTC,CSVHTGLGAETQYF
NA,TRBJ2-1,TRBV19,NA,TGTGCCCAGGTCGGCAGCGGCCCAGACCTGGGTGAGCAGTTCTTC,CAQVGSGPDLGEQFF
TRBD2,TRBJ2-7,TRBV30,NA,TGTGCCTCGCGGGGGGGTGGCTCCTACGAGCAGTACTTC,CASRGGGSYEQYF
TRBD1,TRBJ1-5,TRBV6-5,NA,TGTGCCAGCTCGGGGACAGGGCCTTATCAGCCCCAGCATTTT,CASSGTGPYQPQHF
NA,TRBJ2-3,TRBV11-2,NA,TGTGCCAGCAGCTTAGTGGGGACACTCGGGTATACGCAGTATTTT,CASSLVGTLGYTQYF
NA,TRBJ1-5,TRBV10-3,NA,TGTGCCATCACGGAGGGTTTGGATCAGCCCCAGCATTTT,CAITEGLDQPQHF
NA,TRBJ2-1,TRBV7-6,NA,TGTGCCAGCAGCTTAGCTGGACAGCACAATGAGCAGTTCTTC,CASSLAGQHNEQFF
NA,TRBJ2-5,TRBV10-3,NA,TGTGCCATCAGTGAGTCCTCGACTGAGAAGCAAGAGACCCAGTACTTC,CAISESSTEKQETQYF
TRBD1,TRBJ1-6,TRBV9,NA,TGTGCCAGCAGCGTAGACACAGGGGTCCGGAATTCACCCCTCCACTTT,CASSVDTGVRNSPLHF
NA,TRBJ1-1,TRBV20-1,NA,TGCAGTGCCGCCGGAGGGGCTGAAGCTTTCTTT,CSAAGGAEAFF
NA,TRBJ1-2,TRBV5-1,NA,TGCGCCAGCAGTATTGACAGCACCGGTGGCTACACCTTC,CASSIDSTGGYTF
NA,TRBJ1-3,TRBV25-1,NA,TGTGCCAGCAGCCCTCCTCGGGGCTCTGGAAACACCATATATTTT,CASSPPRGSGNTIYF
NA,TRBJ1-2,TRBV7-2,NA,TGTGCCAGCAGCAAAGCGTTTAACAGGGATGGCTACACCTTC,CASSKAFNRDGYTF
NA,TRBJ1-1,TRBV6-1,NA,TGTGCCAGCAGTGAAGTGAGGGCAGCTTTCTTT,CASSEVRAAFF
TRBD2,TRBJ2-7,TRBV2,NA,TGTGCCAGCAGTGAACGGGGGGGCTTGGACGAGCAGTACTTC,CASSERGGLDEQYF
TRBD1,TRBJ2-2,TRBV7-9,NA,TGTGCCAGCAGCACCAGGACAGGGCGAGGCACCGGGGAGCTGTTTTTT,CASSTRTGRGTGELFF